This TCR beta chain was captured in a study of OX40 agonist ivuxolimab in advanced cancers. About the research overall: Aged 23 to 79 with a mean of 60 years, they were around 79% male. Past anti-PD-1, anti-PD-L1 or anti-CTLA-4 therapy was accepted, and roughly 38% had received some.

TCRdb's table, derived via immunoSEQ multiplex PCR, lists solely in-frame clones and lacks some. Of roughly 80,000 clones listed, 86% are singletons. The V gene's germline CDR1 is SGHTA and CDR2 FQGNSA. Trimming pared 1 base from V and 2 bases from J, leaving 5 bases between. This CDR3 is 14 amino acids long. This chain joins TRBV7-2 and TRBJ2-2, with D unclear. This receptor was identified in an adult with an advanced solid tumor such as melanoma, head and neck, liver or kidney cancer. This specimen was CD4+ or CD8+ T cells sorted from blood, taken in a trial of the OX40 agonist ivuxolimab. CDR3 nucleotide sequence: TGTGCCAGCAGCTTAGGGTTTAACACCGGGGAGCTGTTTTTT. It codes for CASSLGFNTGELFF. The entire variable domain, with the rest obtained from reference TRBV7-2 and TRBJ2-2, is as follows: GAGVSQSPSNKVTEKGKDVELRCDPISGHTALYWYRQSLGQGLEFLIYFQGNSAPDKSGLPSDRFSAERTGGSVSTLTIQRTQQEDSAVYLCASSLGFNTGELFFGEGSRLTVL.